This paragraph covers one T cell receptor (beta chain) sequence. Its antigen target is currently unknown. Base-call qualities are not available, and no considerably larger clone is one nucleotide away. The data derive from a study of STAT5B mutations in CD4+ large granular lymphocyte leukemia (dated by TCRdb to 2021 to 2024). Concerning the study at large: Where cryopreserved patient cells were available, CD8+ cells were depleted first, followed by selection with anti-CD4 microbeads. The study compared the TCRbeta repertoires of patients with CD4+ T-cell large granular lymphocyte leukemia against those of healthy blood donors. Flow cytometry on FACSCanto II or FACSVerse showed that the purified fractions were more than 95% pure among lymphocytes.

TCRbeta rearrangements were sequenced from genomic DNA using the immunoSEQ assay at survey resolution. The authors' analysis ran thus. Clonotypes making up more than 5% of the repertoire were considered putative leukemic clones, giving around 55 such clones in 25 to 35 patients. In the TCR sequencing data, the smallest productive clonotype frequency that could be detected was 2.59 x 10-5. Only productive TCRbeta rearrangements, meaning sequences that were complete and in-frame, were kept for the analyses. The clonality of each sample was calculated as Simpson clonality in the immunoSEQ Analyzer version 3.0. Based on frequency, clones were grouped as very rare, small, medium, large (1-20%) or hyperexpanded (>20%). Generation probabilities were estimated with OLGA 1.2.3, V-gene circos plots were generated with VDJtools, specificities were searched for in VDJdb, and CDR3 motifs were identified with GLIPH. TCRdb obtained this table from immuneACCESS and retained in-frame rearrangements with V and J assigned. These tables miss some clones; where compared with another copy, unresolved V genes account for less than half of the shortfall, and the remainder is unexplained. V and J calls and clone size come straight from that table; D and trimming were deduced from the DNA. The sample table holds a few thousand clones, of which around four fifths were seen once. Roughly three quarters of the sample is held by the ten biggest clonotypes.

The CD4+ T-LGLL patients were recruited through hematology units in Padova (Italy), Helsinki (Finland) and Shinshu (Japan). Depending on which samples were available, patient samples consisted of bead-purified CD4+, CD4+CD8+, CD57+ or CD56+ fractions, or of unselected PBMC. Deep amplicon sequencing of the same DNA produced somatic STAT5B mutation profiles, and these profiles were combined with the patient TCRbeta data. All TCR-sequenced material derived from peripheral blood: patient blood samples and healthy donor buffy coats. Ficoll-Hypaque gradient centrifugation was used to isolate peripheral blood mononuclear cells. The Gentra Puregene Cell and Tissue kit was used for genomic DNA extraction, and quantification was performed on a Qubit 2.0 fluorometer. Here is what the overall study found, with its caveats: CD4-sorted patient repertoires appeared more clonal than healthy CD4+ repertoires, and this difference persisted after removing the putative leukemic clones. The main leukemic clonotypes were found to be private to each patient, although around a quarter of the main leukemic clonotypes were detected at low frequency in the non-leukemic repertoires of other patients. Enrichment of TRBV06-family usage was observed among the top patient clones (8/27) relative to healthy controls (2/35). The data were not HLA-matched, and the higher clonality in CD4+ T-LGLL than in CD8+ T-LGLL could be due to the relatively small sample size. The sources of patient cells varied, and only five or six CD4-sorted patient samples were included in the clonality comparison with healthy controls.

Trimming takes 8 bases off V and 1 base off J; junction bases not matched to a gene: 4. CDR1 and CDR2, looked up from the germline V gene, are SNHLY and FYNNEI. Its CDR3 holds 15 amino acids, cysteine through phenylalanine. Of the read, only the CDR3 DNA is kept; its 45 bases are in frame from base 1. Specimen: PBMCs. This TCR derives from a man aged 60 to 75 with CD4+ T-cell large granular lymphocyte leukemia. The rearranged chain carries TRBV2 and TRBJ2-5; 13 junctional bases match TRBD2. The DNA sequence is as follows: TGTGCCAGCGAAGGACTAGCGGGGGTCCAAGAGACCCAGTACTTC. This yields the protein CASEGLAGVQETQYF.